This T cell receptor beta chain was observed in a study of blood T cell repertoires in COVID-19. Overall study context: T cells, B-cell-depleted T cells, or PBMCs supplied cDNA or gDNA.

Everyone who took part was roughly 18 to 100 years old, and they came from 20 to 25 US areas. This CDR3 region has 14 residues. This clone was seen more than once but under ten times. Original analysis: Reference gene primer amplification gave nucleated cell count estimates. Method: immunoSEQ multiplex PCR; TCRdb's copy keeps in-frame clones and lacks some. That table supplies the V and J calls and clone size; D and trimming were determined from the DNA. The table has roughly 400,000 clones, approximately 91% seen once. The chain is built from TRBV12-1 and TRBJ2-5; TRBD1 was called by the table and not checked on the DNA. TRBV12-1 is listed as a pseudogene. This receptor was taken from a woman aged 18 to 35 who had been exposed to COVID-19. Sequencing was performed on PBMCs or T cells enriched from blood (not recorded which). For the CDR3, the DNA is TGTGCCAGCAGCTTCCGACAGGCCAAAGAGACCCAGTACTTC. Its translation is CASSFRQAKETQYF.